The next 22 T cell receptor beta chains were all read from a single sample in a study of blood T cell repertoires in COVID-19 (TCRdb year 2020). Preparation of the library involved the immunoSEQ multiplex PCR assay. TCRdb took this table from immuneACCESS and kept in-frame rearrangements with V and J called. Such tables lack part of the clones; where checked against another copy, unresolved V genes explain under half of the gap, and the rest is unexplained. This sample gives 200,000 to 250,000 clones in total; roughly 85% of them show up just once. The ten largest account for around 3.8% of the sample. Sequencing input: PBMCs or T cells enriched from blood (not recorded which). The receptors come from a woman between 40 and 50 years old with acute COVID-19.

The chain is built from TRBV18 and TRBJ1-2; the D gene is possibly TRBD1 (5 bases). This CDR3 is built from 15 residues. Deletions cut 6 bases from V and 0 bases from J, with 14 bases between. The germline CDR1 and CDR2 sequences are KGHSH and LQKENI. The CDR3 region is CASSPGEGSNYGYTF. CDR3 in DNA: TGTGCCAGCTCCCCCGGGGAGGGGTCTAACTATGGCTACACCTTC.

V usage is TRBV30 and J usage is TRBJ1-2, with D perhaps TRBD1 (6 bases). This CDR3 has 12 residues. The V gene's germline CDR1 is GTSNPN and CDR2 SVGIG (reference sequence). V was shortened by 6 bases and J by 4 bases, with 12 bases between the two germline ends. CDR3 bases: TGTGCCTGCCTTGCCAGGGGCTATGGCTACACCTTC. This encodes CACLARGYGYTF.

This chain links TRBV6-2 or TRBV6-3 with TRBJ2-7; D is unresolved. Germline V CDR1 and CDR2: MNHEY, SVGEGT. This CDR3 contains 13 residues. Trimming removed 2 bases from V and 2 bases from J, with 7 bases in between. CDR3 residues: CASSYGPTYEQYF. In DNA, the CDR3 is TGTGCCAGCAGTTACGGGCCAACCTACGAGCAGTACTTC.

The chain employs TRBV3-1 (or the pseudogene TRBV3-2) and TRBJ1-5; D is unclear. Germline CDR1 and CDR2: LGHDT and YNNKEL (reference sequence). The CDR3 totals 14 residues. The V gene lost 5 bases and the J gene lost 5 bases, with 13 bases spanning the gap. The CDR3 sequence: CASSSGLGDQPQHF. DNA for the CDR3: TGTGCCAGCAGCTCCGGACTAGGTGATCAGCCCCAGCATTTT.

The chain has TRBV5-1 and TRBJ1-2; D possibly corresponds to TRBD1 (6 bases). CDR1 SGHRS and CDR2 YFSETQ come from the germline V gene. Trimming pared 4 bases from V and 8 bases from J, leaving 18 bases between. The CDR3 is 14 amino acids. This CDR3 is CASSPSGGWQGYTF. Here the CDR3 DNA reads TGCGCCAGCAGCCCTTCGGGGGGCTGGCAAGGCTACACCTTC.

This clone showed up just a few times. The genes are TRBV7-2 and TRBJ1-1; 8 bases agree with TRBD1. Trimming at V came to 5 bases and at J to 3 bases, leaving 8 bases not matched to a gene. The CDR3 spans 15 residues. Germline V CDR1 and CDR2: SGHTA, FQGNSA. This CDR3 is CASSPSDRVHTEAFF. The CDR3 DNA reads as TGTGCCAGCAGCCCATCGGACAGGGTCCACACTGAAGCTTTCTTT.

CDR3 sequence: CASRARTGGTDTQYF. The CDR3 DNA sequence: TGCGCCAGCAGGGCTCGGACAGGGGGCACAGATACGCAGTATTTT. V gene TRBV10-1 combines with J gene TRBJ2-3; 9 nucleotides agree with TRBD1. Germline-derived CDR1 and CDR2 are WNHNN and SYGVQD (reference sequence). V shed 6 bases, J shed 1 base, and the junction held 5 bases outside the gene matches. The CDR3 sequence is 15 residues long.

A word on this clone: Possible read error: a much larger clone is one base away. V and J are TRBV7-6 and TRBJ1-1, with D unresolved. V lost 2 bases, J lost 1 base, and 5 bases lay in between. The CDR3 runs to 13 residues. Germline V gives CDR1 SGHVS, CDR2 FNYEAQ. CDR3 in DNA: TGTGCCAGCAGCTTACGGGGGAACACTGAAGCTTTCTTT. As protein: CASSLRGNTEAFF. The whole variable domain, remainder taken from reference TRBV7-6 and TRBJ1-1, is GAGVSQSPRYKVTKRGQDVALRCDPISGHVSLYWYRQALGQGPEFLTYFNYEAQQDKSGLPNDRFSAERPEGSISTLTIQRTEQRDSAMYRCASSLRGNTEAFFGQGTRLTVV.

V is TRBV18 and J is TRBJ1-4, with D unresolved. Deletions cut 5 bases from V and 3 bases from J, with 13 bases between. The CDR3 runs to 15 residues. Germline V gene data show CDR1 as KGHSH and CDR2 as LQKENI. CDR3 region: CASSTLEVANEKLFF. The CDR3 DNA is TGTGCCAGCTCAACCTTGGAGGTTGCTAATGAAAAACTGTTTTTT.

This chain links TRBV10-3 with TRBJ1-1, with 8 bases matching TRBD1. Germline V gene sequence: CDR1 ENHRY, CDR2 SYGVKD. CDR3 length equals 15 residues. Trimming cost V 4 bases and J 6 bases; bases outside gene matches: 10. The CDR3 spells CAISGPGQGDPEAFF. In DNA, the CDR3 is TGTGCCATCAGTGGTCCCGGACAGGGTGACCCTGAAGCTTTCTTT.

The CDR3 is CSVADSANYGYTF. The CDR3 coding sequence is TGCAGCGTAGCAGACAGTGCTAACTATGGCTACACCTTC. V gene TRBV29-1 combines with J gene TRBJ1-2; tentatively, D is TRBD1 (5 bases). The CDR3 consists of 13 residues. Germline CDR1 is SQVTM and CDR2 is ANQGSEA. Trimming stripped 6 bases from V and 0 bases from J, with 11 bases between.

The chain has TRBV24-1 and TRBJ1-1; a weak D match, TRBD1 (5 bases). CDR3 length: 11 amino acids. Trimming stripped 9 bases from V and 4 bases from J, with 8 bases between. Per germline, CDR1 KGHDR and CDR2 SFDVKD. The CDR3 reads CATGGSTEAFF. The CDR3 DNA reads as TGTGCCACCGGGGGGAGCACTGAAGCTTTCTTT.

The rearrangement uses TRBV9 and TRBJ2-2; 9 bases are a match to TRBD1. V was pared by 4 bases and J by 2 bases, with 9 bases of the junction left unmatched. From germline, CDR1 is SGDLS and CDR2 YYNGEE. The CDR3 covers 17 residues. The CDR3 DNA reads TGTGCCAGCAGCCTCCCGGGACAGGGAATCAACACCGGGGAGCTGTTTTTT. This codes for CASSLPGQGINTGELFF. Based on the CDR3 plus reference TRBV9 and TRBJ2-2, the full variable domain is DSGVTQTPKHLITATGQRVTLRCSPRSGDLSVYWYQQSLDQGLQFLIQYYNGEERAKGNILERFSAQQFPDLHSELNLSSLELGDSALYFCASSLPGQGINTGELFFGEGSRLTVL.

This chain links TRBV7-2 with TRBJ1-1; D is possibly TRBD1 (6 bases). This CDR3 spans 15 amino acids. CDR1 is SGHTA and CDR2 is FQGNSA in the germline V gene. Trimming stripped 0 bases from V and 4 bases from J, with 12 bases between. CDR3 sequence: CASSLARGGGTEAFF. Written as DNA, the CDR3 is TGTGCCAGCAGCTTAGCTAGGGGAGGGGGCACTGAAGCTTTCTTT.

The rearrangement joins TRBV6-5 to TRBJ1-4, with 9 bases lining up with TRBD1. With 8 bases clipped from V and 4 bases from J, the junction kept 5 bases outside the gene matches. Germline CDR1 reads MNHEY; CDR2 reads SVGAGI. This CDR3 contains 14 residues. The CDR3 sequence: CASGRTGDNEKLFF. CDR3 DNA sequence: TGTGCCAGCGGGCGGACAGGGGATAATGAAAAACTGTTTTTT.

This clone was seen only once. The chain uses TRBV2 and TRBJ1-2; 7 bases map to TRBD1. Germline CDR1 is SNHLY and CDR2 is FYNNEI. With 4 bases clipped from V and 4 bases from J, the junction kept 3 bases outside the gene matches. CDR3 length: 13 residues. CDR3 nucleotide sequence: TGTGCCAGCAGTGGGGACAGCGCCTATGGCTACACCTTC. As protein: CASSGDSAYGYTF.

V is TRBV9 and J is TRBJ1-6; TRBD1 matches at 7 bases. CDR1 is SGDLS and CDR2 is YYNGEE in the germline V gene. V dropped 3 bases and J dropped 1; count of bases not matched to a gene: 4. The CDR3 sequence is 16 residues long. The CDR3 sequence is CASSETGWSYNSPLHF. The CDR3 DNA reads TGTGCCAGCAGCGAGACAGGGTGGTCCTATAATTCACCCCTCCACTTT.

The V and J genes are TRBV5-6 and TRBJ2-1; possibly TRBD2 for D (6 bases). Looked up from germline, CDR1 is SGHDT and CDR2 is YYEEEE. This CDR3 comprises 13 residues. Trimming removed 4 bases from V and 7 bases from J, with 12 bases in between. In nucleotides, the CDR3 is TGTGCCAGCAGCCCGCCGGGGAGGAATGAGCAGTTCTTC. The encoded protein is CASSPPGRNEQFF.

This rearrangement joins TRBV11-2 to TRBJ2-1, with 8 bases identical to TRBD2. Trimming cost V 3 bases and J 9 bases; bases outside gene matches: 7. The germline CDR1 and CDR2 sequences are SGHAT and FQNNGV. The CDR3 sequence is 14 residues long. In DNA form, the CDR3 reads TGTGCCAGCAGCTTTAGCGGGGCGGGCGTTGAGCAGTTCTTC. It encodes CASSFSGAGVEQFF.

The chain carries TRBV27 and TRBJ2-3, with D perhaps TRBD2 (5 bases). CDR1 is MNHEY and CDR2 is SMNVEV in the germline V gene (reference sequence). The V end was cut by 6 bases, the J end by 4 bases, with 8 bases between. The CDR3 spans 12 residues. This CDR3 is CASSPRADTQYF. CDR3 sequence (DNA): TGTGCCAGCAGCCCGAGGGCAGATACGCAGTATTTT.

This sequence joins TRBV6-1 and TRBJ2-2; no firm D call. The CDR3 has 15 residues. Germline V gene lookup returns CDR1 MNHNS and CDR2 SASEGT. Trimming shortened V by 1 base and J by 4 bases, and 10 bases separated the two germline ends. Here the CDR3 DNA reads TGTGCCAGCAGTGAAGTAGTAACCGGCACCGGGGAGCTGTTTTTT. Translated: CASSEVVTGTGELFF.

CDR3 sequence (DNA): TGTGCCAGCAATTCGGGACAGTTAATGCAAGAGACCCAGTACTTC. It encodes CASNSGQLMQETQYF. This chain connects TRBV11-1 to TRBJ2-5, with 7 bases identical to TRBD1. Germline V gene sequence: CDR1 SGHAT, CDR2 FQDESV (reference sequence). V gave up 7 bases and J gave up 2 bases; unmatched junction bases: 10. The CDR3 loop spans 15 amino acids.